A selection of T cell receptor beta chains follows, all from one sample in a study of OX40 agonist ivuxolimab in advanced cancers. TCRdb keeps only in-frame clones here, not all; method: immunoSEQ multiplex PCR. The sample shows under 70,000 clones, 86% of them seen only once. Specimen: CD4+ or CD8+ T cells sorted from blood, collected in a trial of the OX40 agonist ivuxolimab. These TCRs come from an adult with an advanced solid tumor such as melanoma, head and neck, liver or kidney cancer. The CDR3 runs from the conserved cysteine through the conserved F or W. A D gene is named only where the DNA matches it firmly. For some rows the clone size is stated as once, few or many, or as a class when expanded; others skip it.

v_call	j_call	clone_size	d_call	cdr3_nt	cdr3_aa
TRBV18	TRBJ2-5	NA	NA	TGTGCCAGCTCACCACGATCCGACCAAGAGACCCAGTACTTC	CASSPRSDQETQYF
TRBV19	TRBJ2-1	NA	TRBD2	TGTGCCAGTAGGTCGGTTGGGCGGGGGGAGTACAATGAGCAGTTCTTC	CASRSVGRGEYNEQFF
TRBV28	TRBJ2-4	NA	TRBD1	TGTGCCAGCCGGGACAGTCGTACCGACCAAAACTTC	CASRDSRTDQNF
TRBV7-9	TRBJ2-5	NA	NA	TGTGCCAGCAGCTTTTACGGGGGCCAAGAGACCCAGTACTTC	CASSFYGGQETQYF
TRBV7-3	TRBJ1-1	NA	NA	TGTGCCAGCAGCTCACAGGGGAACACTGAAGCTTTCTTT	CASSSQGNTEAFF
TRBV21-1	TRBJ1-4	NA	NA	TGTGCCAGCAGCAAAGGAGGGGGAAAACTGTTTTTT	CASSKGGGKLFF
TRBV18	TRBJ1-2	NA	TRBD1	TGTGCCAGCTCACCCCCAACTCGTCCGACAGGGGCGGGCTACACCTTC	CASSPPTRPTGAGYTF
TRBV2	TRBJ1-6	NA	NA	TGTGCCAGCAGAGGGAATAATTCACCCCTCCACTTT	CASRGNNSPLHF
TRBV4-2	TRBJ2-7	NA	NA	TGTGCCAGCAGCCAAGACGGCTCGTCCTACGAGCAGTACTTC	CASSQDGSSYEQYF
TRBV5-1	TRBJ2-5	NA	NA	TGCGCCAGCAGCACGGGGCAGGAGACCCAGTACTTC	CASSTGQETQYF
TRBV5-1	TRBJ1-1	once	TRBD1	TGCGCCAGCAGCTTGGAAGGGGCAGGGGGCGCCAAAGCTTTCTTT	CASSLEGAGGAKAFF
TRBV7-2	TRBJ2-5	NA	NA	TGTGCCAGCAGTCCGTCGGGCCAGTACTTC	CASSPSGQYF
TRBV4-3	TRBJ1-4	NA	NA	TGCGCCAGCAGCCAAGGAGGGGTAGCTAATGAAAAACTGTTTTTT	CASSQGGVANEKLFF
TRBV9	TRBJ1-5	NA	NA	TGTGCCAGCAGCGTAGGGATCACTCAGCCCCAGCATTTT	CASSVGITQPQHF
TRBV19	TRBJ1-1	NA	NA	TGTGCCAGTAGTACGCGATTACAGAACAGCGGGACTGAAGCTTTCTTT	CASSTRLQNSGTEAFF
TRBV7-9	TRBJ1-4	NA	NA	TGTGCCAGCAGCTTAGCTGTTGAAAAACTGTTTTTT	CASSLAVEKLFF
TRBV5-1	TRBJ2-3	once	TRBD1	TGCGCCAGCAGCCTACGGGACAGGGATCCAGATACGCAGTATTTT	CASSLRDRDPDTQYF